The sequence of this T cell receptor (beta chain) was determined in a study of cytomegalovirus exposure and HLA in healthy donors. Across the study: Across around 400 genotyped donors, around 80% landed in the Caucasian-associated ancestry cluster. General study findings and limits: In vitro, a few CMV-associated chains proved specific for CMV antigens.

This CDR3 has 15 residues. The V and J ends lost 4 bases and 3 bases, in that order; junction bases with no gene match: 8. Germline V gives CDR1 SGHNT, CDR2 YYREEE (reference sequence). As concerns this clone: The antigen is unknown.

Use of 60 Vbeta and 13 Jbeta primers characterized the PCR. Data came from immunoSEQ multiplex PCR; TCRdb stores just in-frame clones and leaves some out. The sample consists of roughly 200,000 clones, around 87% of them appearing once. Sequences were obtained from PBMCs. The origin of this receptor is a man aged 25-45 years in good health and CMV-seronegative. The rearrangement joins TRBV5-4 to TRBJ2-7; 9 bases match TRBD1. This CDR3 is CASSQLGDRVYEQYF. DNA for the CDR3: TGTGCCAGCAGCCAACTGGGGGACAGGGTCTACGAGCAGTACTTC.